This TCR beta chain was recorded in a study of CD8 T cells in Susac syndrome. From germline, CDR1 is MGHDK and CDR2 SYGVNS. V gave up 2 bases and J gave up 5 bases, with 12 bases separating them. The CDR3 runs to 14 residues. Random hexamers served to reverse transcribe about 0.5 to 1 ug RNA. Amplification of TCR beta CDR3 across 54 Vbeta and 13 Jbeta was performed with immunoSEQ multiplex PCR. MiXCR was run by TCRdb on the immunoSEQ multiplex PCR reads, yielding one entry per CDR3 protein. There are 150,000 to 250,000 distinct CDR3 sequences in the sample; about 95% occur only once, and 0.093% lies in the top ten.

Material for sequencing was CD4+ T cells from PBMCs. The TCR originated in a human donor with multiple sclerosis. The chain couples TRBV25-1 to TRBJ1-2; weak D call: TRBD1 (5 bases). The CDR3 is CASSEQLGGYGYTF. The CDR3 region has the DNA TGTGCCAGCAGTGAACAGCTGGGGGGTTATGGCTACACCTTC.